These 6 T cell receptor beta chains were all obtained from the same sample, sequenced in a study of T cell repertoires in cytomegalovirus infection. TCRdb passed the reads through MiXCR, listing each CDR3 protein once. The data contain around 100,000 distinct CDR3 sequences, under 25% of them seen just once; the ten biggest clones take up 39%. Sequencing input: CD8+ T cells from PBMCs. The receptors come from a human donor in good health (CMV status not recorded). Some clones in this sample may be carry-over from other donors' samples.

The sample holds a few counts of this clonotype. The chain couples TRBV6-2 or TRBV6-3 to TRBJ1-1, with 7 positions matching TRBD1. CDR3 length: 18 residues. V lost 0 bases, J lost 1 base, and 11 bases stayed unmatched. Germline loops: CDR1 MNHEY, CDR2 SVGEGT. CDR3 DNA: TGTGCCAGCAGTTACTCCGCGCCTAATCAGGGGGGGAACACTGAAGCTTTCTTT. It yields the protein CASSYSAPNQGGNTEAFF.

In its sample, this clonotype was seen a few times. The J gene is TRBJ2-1, the V gene TRBV27; 7 bases match TRBD1. The CDR3 consists of 14 residues. The ends lost 5 bases at V and 5 bases at J; junction bases unmatched: 6. Per germline, CDR1 MNHEY and CDR2 SMNVEV (reference sequence). CDR3 sequence (DNA): TGTGCCAGCAGTCCCCTCGGGACAGACAATGAGCAGTTCTTC. This gives the protein CASSPLGTDNEQFF.

The V and J genes are TRBV20-1 and TRBJ2-1, with 7 bases aligning to TRBD2. J lost 5 bases, V lost 3 bases, and 7 bases had no gene match. Looked up from germline, CDR1 is DFQATT and CDR2 is SNEGSKA (reference sequence). The CDR3 contains 14 residues. The CDR3 here is CSASGEGPHNEQFF. As DNA, the CDR3 is TGCAGTGCTAGTGGGGAGGGCCCCCACAATGAGCAGTTCTTC.

The genes are TRBV4-1 and TRBJ2-7; 7 nucleotides align to TRBD1. The V gene's germline CDR1 is MGHRA and CDR2 YSYEKL. The CDR3 totals 16 residues. Trimming cost V 0 bases and J 3 bases; bases outside gene matches: 8. CDR3 nucleotide sequence: TGCGCCAGCAGCCAAGACGCAGGACAGGTTTACTACGAGCAGTACTTC. Translated: CASSQDAGQVYYEQYF.

In its sample, this clonotype was seen many times. The rearrangement links TRBV7-9 to TRBJ2-5; TRBD2 is a possible D gene (6 bases). This CDR3 has 14 residues. Germline V gene data show CDR1 as SEHNR and CDR2 as FQNEAQ (reference sequence). Deletions cut 6 bases from V and 3 bases from J, with 14 bases between. This CDR3 reads CASRDGGEEETQYF. CDR3 nucleotides: TGTGCCAGCAGGGACGGGGGTGAGGAAGAGACCCAGTACTTC.

This chain links TRBV29-1 with TRBJ2-3; the D is unclear. The germline V gene encodes CDR1 SQVTM and CDR2 ANQGSEA. Deletions cut 0 bases from V and 0 bases from J, with 7 bases between. This CDR3 spans 14 amino acids. The CDR3 DNA reads TGCAGCGTTGAAGATCCTCGGAGCACAGATACGCAGTATTTT. This sequence encodes CSVEDPRSTDTQYF.